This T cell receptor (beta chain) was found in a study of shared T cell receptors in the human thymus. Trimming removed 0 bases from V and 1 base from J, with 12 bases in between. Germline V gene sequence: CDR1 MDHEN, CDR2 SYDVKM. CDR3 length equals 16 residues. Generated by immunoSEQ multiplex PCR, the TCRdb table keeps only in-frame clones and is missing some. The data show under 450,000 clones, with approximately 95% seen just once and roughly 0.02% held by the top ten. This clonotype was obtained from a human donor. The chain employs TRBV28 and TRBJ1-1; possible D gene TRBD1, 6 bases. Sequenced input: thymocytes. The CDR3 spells CASSLCKGHQNTEAFF. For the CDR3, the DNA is TGTGCCAGCAGTTTATGCAAGGGACACCAGAACACTGAAGCTTTCTTT.